A selection of T cell receptor beta chains follows, all from one sample in a study of T-cell memory formation after mild COVID-19. TCRdb processed the 5' RACE reads anew with MiXCR; each CDR3 protein has one entry. The sample carries approximately 260,000 distinct CDR3 sequences, 15% to 20% recorded once. The sample taken for sequencing was PBMCs or a T cell subset sorted from them (not recorded which). These receptors were collected from a man in his late teens or twenties who had mild COVID-19 (a few samples of this study predate the infection). Cell type and time point are not known. The CDR3 runs from the conserved cysteine through the conserved F or W.

length: 12
J: TRBJ2-5
V: TRBV20-1
CDR3: CSARDWGETQYF

length: 13
J: TRBJ2-3
V: TRBV10-3
CDR3: CAIHDRRTDTQYF

length: 14
J: TRBJ1-5
V: TRBV12-3/TRBV12-4
CDR3: CASSFGRSNQPQHF

length: 13
J: TRBJ2-5
V: TRBV5-1
CDR3: CASSLSDSRPQYF

length: 14
J: TRBJ2-1
V: TRBV4-3
CDR3: CASSQAWRYNEQFF

length: 17
J: TRBJ1-5
V: TRBV7-2
CDR3: CASSLGVGPWSGQPQHF

length: 15
J: TRBJ2-6
V: TRBV7-2
CDR3: CASSLYGGGINVLTF

length: 15
J: TRBJ1-4
V: TRBV10-3
CDR3: CAISESDRGHEKLFF

length: 13
J: TRBJ1-5
V: TRBV20-1
CDR3: CSATKQGNQPQHF

length: 15
J: TRBJ2-1
V: TRBV5-1
CDR3: CASSIGLAGYNEQFF

length: 14
J: TRBJ1-2
V: TRBV4-3
CDR3: CASSLDREVYGYTF

length: 17
J: TRBJ1-2
V: TRBV3-1
CDR3: CASSPHGVGTGNYGYTF

length: 15
J: TRBJ1-6
V: TRBV5-4
CDR3: CASSSSGTGDSPLHF

length: 16
J: TRBJ2-3
V: TRBV5-6
CDR3: CASTPISGGPTDTQYF